One and the same sample provided the 32 T cell receptor beta chains below, sequenced in a study of blood T cells in healthy people across ages. The authors ran a second PCR of about 6 to 11 cycles using a sample-barcoded 5' primer and a J-beta primer mix. TCRdb re-called the 5' RACE reads through MiXCR, storing one row per CDR3 protein. This sample has approximately 780,000 distinct CDR3 sequences, with roughly 24% found just once. This same sample was also part of a study on T cells of mothers and their children.

The specimen sequenced was blood. The receptors here all came from a boy younger than 18 in good health.

This clonotype was seen only a few times. The chain carries TRBV7-9 and TRBJ2-7, with 8 positions matching TRBD1. The CDR3 sequence is 15 residues long. V trimming: 3 bases; J trimming: 2 bases; junction bases outside the gene matches: 6. Germline lookup yields CDR1 SEHNR and CDR2 FQNEAQ (reference sequence). The CDR3 DNA is TGTGCCAGCAGCTTCGGACAGGGATCCCCCTACGAGCAGTACTTC. This translates into CASSFGQGSPYEQYF. The full variable domain, its missing parts supplied by reference TRBV7-9 and TRBJ2-7, is DTGVSQNPRHKITKRGQNVTFRCDPISEHNRLYWYRQTLGQGPEFLTYFQNEAQLEKSRLLSDRFSAERPKGSFSTLEIQRTEQGDSAMYLCASSFGQGSPYEQYFGPGTRLTVT.

There are a few counts of this clonotype. This sequence joins TRBV20-1 and TRBJ2-7, with D perhaps TRBD2 (6 bases). V lost 0 bases, J lost 6 bases, and 12 bases lay in between. The CDR3 runs 13 residues. The germline gives CDR1 DFQATT, CDR2 SNEGSKA (reference sequence). The chain's CDR3 is CSAREAMGGEQYF. The CDR3, as DNA: TGCAGTGCTAGAGAAGCGATGGGAGGCGAGCAGTACTTC.

As for this clonotype: At one boundary the junction diverges from the germline segment, which might be a read error. The chain links TRBV15 to TRBJ1-2; tentative D call: TRBD1 (5 bases). CDR3 length: 15 amino acids. Germline CDR1 reads LNHNV; CDR2 reads YYDKDF (reference sequence). CDR3 amino acids: CATSRAEGAFYGYTF. The CDR3 DNA follows: TGCGCCACCAGCAGGGCGGAGGGAGCGTTTTATGGCTACACCTTC.

This chain links TRBV12-3 or TRBV12-4 with TRBJ1-3, with TRBD1 identical over 7 bases. Unmatched junction bases numbered 23, after V lost 6 bases and J lost 6 bases. This CDR3 contains 19 residues. CDR3 in amino acids: CASSSLSQGPGTRPNTIYF. CDR3 nucleotide sequence: TGTGCCAGCAGCTCCTTATCACAGGGGCCGGGAACTCGGCCAAACACCATATATTTT.

This clonotype has just a few counts. The rearrangement joins TRBV29-1 to TRBJ2-3; 10 bases match TRBD2. V gave up 7 bases and J gave up 10 bases; unmatched junction bases: 11. There are 13 residues in the CDR3. Germline CDR1 SQVTM, CDR2 ANQGSEA. CDR3 sequence (DNA): TGCAGCGGCCGAGCGGGGGGGCGTGATGCGCAGTATTTT. Encoded protein: CSGRAGGRDAQYF.

This chain joins TRBV5-1 and TRBJ2-2; TRBD2 matches 10 bases. The CDR3 totals 14 residues. Germline V gene sequence: CDR1 SGHRS, CDR2 YFSETQ. V shed 4 bases and J 7 bases; nucleotides not matched to a gene: 4. CDR3 sequence: CASSLRTSGGELFF. The CDR3 coding sequence is TGCGCCAGCAGCCTGAGGACTAGCGGCGGGGAGCTGTTTTTT.

The CDR3 DNA follows: TGCGCCAGCAGGGTTGGGTTCTCCGAGCAGTACTTC. This translates into CASRVGFSEQYF. The chain couples TRBV5-1 to TRBJ2-1, with no clear D. The end of the DNA is better explained by TRBJ2-7, so the J call may be wrong. This CDR3 spans 12 amino acids. Per the germline V gene, CDR1 is SGHRS and CDR2 is YFSETQ.

The table lists this clonotype with a few counts. This chain connects TRBV3-1 to TRBJ2-5, with 11 bases aligning to TRBD2. The DNA end lines up better with TRBJ2-7; the J call may be wrong. CDR3 length: 15 amino acids. The germline V gene has CDR1 LGHDT and CDR2 YNNKEL (reference sequence). The CDR3 loop reads CASRTTSGATYEQYF. The CDR3 bases are TGTGCCAGCAGAACGACTAGCGGGGCCACCTACGAGCAGTACTTC.

A few counts support this clonotype. The chain recombines TRBV12-5 with TRBJ2-7; TRBD1 matches at 12 bases. The CDR3 runs to 14 residues. V gave up 4 bases and J gave up 6 bases; unmatched junction bases: 4. CDR1 is LGHNT and CDR2 is FRNRAP in the germline V gene. The CDR3 reads CASGSGTGGGEQYF. In DNA, the CDR3 is TGTGCTAGTGGTTCAGGGACAGGGGGCGGCGAGCAGTACTTC.

This clonotype has just a few counts. The J gene is TRBJ2-7, the V gene TRBV29-1; D is ambiguous. This CDR3 has 12 amino acids. Germline V gene data show CDR1 as SQVTM and CDR2 as ANQGSEA. V lost 5 bases to trimming and J lost 7 bases, with 15 bases between them. The CDR3 loop is CSVSTNLGEQYF. The CDR3, as DNA: TGCAGCGTTTCGACCAACCTGGGGGAGCAGTACTTC.

This clonotype was counted between two and nine times. V usage is TRBV4-1 and J usage is TRBJ1-5; possible D gene TRBD1, 5 bases. This CDR3 region has 19 residues. Germline V gene sequence: CDR1 MGHRA, CDR2 YSYEKL. The germline V and J ends were trimmed by 4 bases and 3 bases, with 25 bases remaining between them. The DNA for the CDR3 is TGCGCCAGCAGCCCAGCAGCCAAGCGCAGGGATTCACCCAATCAGCCCCAGCATTTT. This encodes CASSPAAKRRDSPNQPQHF.

J is TRBJ2-3 and V is TRBV20-1; 9 bases line up with TRBD2. J was trimmed by 3 bases and V by 3 bases; bases with no gene match: 7. Germline V lookup: CDR1 DFQATT, CDR2 SNEGSKA (reference sequence). The CDR3 runs to 15 residues. The CDR3 loop is CSARRLAEATDTQYF. The DNA of the CDR3 is TGCAGTGCTAGGAGACTAGCGGAGGCTACAGATACGCAGTATTTT.

This clonotype was seen a single time. The V and J genes are TRBV14 and TRBJ1-2; D is possibly TRBD1 (5 bases). V was pared by 1 base and J by 6 bases, with 9 bases between. Germline CDR1 is SGHDN and CDR2 is FVKESK. The CDR3 has 13 residues. The DNA for the CDR3 is TGTGCCAGCAGCCAAGTTCGGGGGGATGGCTACACCTTC. Encoded protein: CASSQVRGDGYTF. Full variable domain (outside the CDR3, taken from reference TRBV14 and TRBJ1-2): EAGVTQFPSHSVIEKGQTVTLRCDPISGHDNLYWYRRVMGKEIKFLLHFVKESKQDESGMPNNRFLAERTGGTYSTLKVQPAELEDSGVYFCASSQVRGDGYTFGSGTRLTVV.

The chain recombines TRBV20-1 with TRBJ2-5; D is unclear. Trimming pared 1 base from V and 0 bases from J, leaving 9 bases between. This CDR3 spans 14 amino acids. Germline V gives CDR1 DFQATT, CDR2 SNEGSKA (reference sequence). The CDR3 coding sequence is TGCAGTGCTAGAGGGGCCTTATACCAAGAGACCCAGTACTTC. This codes for CSARGALYQETQYF.

Comment on this clonotype: Given a much more abundant clone one base away, this may be a read error. This chain links TRBV7-9 with TRBJ2-4; no firm D call. The CDR3 totals 14 residues. The V end lost 4 bases, the J end lost 1 base, and 8 bases lay between the germline ends. The V gene's germline CDR1 is SEHNR and CDR2 FQNEAQ (reference sequence). The DNA of the CDR3 is TGTGCCAGCAGCTCCCGCCCGGCCAAAAACATTCAGTACTTC. As protein: CASSSRPAKNIQYF.

This clonotype was seen a few times. The chain uses TRBV6-2 or TRBV6-3 and TRBJ2-7, with D perhaps matching TRBD1 (6 bases). Germline V lookup: CDR1 MNHEY, CDR2 SVGEGT. CDR3 size: 16 residues. V lost 6 bases, J lost 5 bases, and 23 bases lay in between. CDR3 protein: CASRTLLGALWNEQYF. CDR3 nucleotides: TGTGCCAGCAGGACGCTACTGGGGGCCCTATGGAACGAGCAGTACTTC.

The chain is built from TRBV29-1 and TRBJ1-2, with D maybe TRBD1 (6 bases). Per the germline V gene, CDR1 is SQVTM and CDR2 is ANQGSEA. Trimming removed 7 bases from V and 4 bases from J, with 19 bases in between. The CDR3 extends over 14 amino acids. CDR3 residues: CSAVGWQGPYGYTF. CDR3 DNA: TGCAGCGCCGTGGGGTGGCAGGGGCCCTATGGCTACACCTTC.

The chain has TRBV6-5 and TRBJ1-1, with a weak D call TRBD1 (5 bases). There are 15 residues in the CDR3. V lost 1 base, J lost 4 bases, and 13 bases lay in between. The germline V gene has CDR1 MNHEY and CDR2 SVGAGI. CDR3 region: CASSYWGQRGTEAFF. CDR3 DNA sequence: TGTGCCAGCAGTTACTGGGGCCAGCGGGGCACTGAAGCTTTCTTT.

This chain joins TRBV6-2 or TRBV6-3 and TRBJ2-7, with 13 bases fitting TRBD2. V lost 2 bases and J lost 0; bases outside the gene matches: 1. The CDR3 has 16 residues. Germline assignment: CDR1 MNHEY and CDR2 SVGEGT. The DNA for the CDR3 is TGTGCCAGCAGTTACGGACTAGCGGGGGCCTCCTACGAGCAGTACTTC. Protein product: CASSYGLAGASYEQYF.

This CDR3 reads CASSPQPAYEQYF. DNA for the CDR3: TGTGCCAGCAGCCCCCAGCCGGCCTACGAGCAGTACTTC. The chain uses TRBV11-2 and TRBJ2-7; D is unresolved. The CDR3 runs to 13 residues. Looked up from germline, CDR1 is SGHAT and CDR2 is FQNNGV. Between the trimmed V and J ends, which lost 5 bases and 2 bases, there was a span of 10 bases. Together with reference TRBV11-2 and TRBJ2-7, the CDR3 gives the full variable domain: EAGVAQSPRYKIIEKRQSVAFWCNPISGHATLYWYQQILGQGPKLLIQFQNNGVVDDSQLPKDRFSAERLKGVDSTLKIQPAKLEDSAVYLCASSPQPAYEQYFGPGTRLTVT.

This clonotype was seen a handful of times. The rearrangement joins TRBV29-1 to TRBJ2-4, with D perhaps TRBD2 (6 bases). The CDR3 spans 13 residues. CDR1 SQVTM and CDR2 ANQGSEA come from the germline V gene. Trimming stripped 5 bases from V and 11 bases from J, with 19 bases between. The DNA for the CDR3 is TGCAGCGTTAGGGGACTTGGGACGGCAGTTCAGTACTTC. It yields the protein CSVRGLGTAVQYF.

A few counts support this clonotype. The chain joins TRBV7-2 to TRBJ1-5; TRBD1 matches at 8 bases. From germline, CDR1 is SGHTA and CDR2 FQGNSA. CDR3 length equals 15 residues. The J segment lost 6 bases and the V segment lost 3 bases, leaving 7 bases of the junction unmatched. The CDR3 region is CASSLTTGDGQPQHF. DNA of the CDR3: TGTGCCAGCAGCTTGACGACAGGGGATGGTCAGCCCCAGCATTTT.

In its sample, this clonotype was seen a few times. J is TRBJ2-3 and V is TRBV20-1; the D is unclear. Per the germline V gene, CDR1 is DFQATT and CDR2 is SNEGSKA (reference sequence). V was shortened by 6 bases and J by 8 bases, with 18 bases between the two germline ends. This CDR3 comprises 13 residues. CDR3 DNA sequence: TGCAGTGCCAGATCCCTCCCGTCGTCTACGCAGTATTTT. Translating gives CSARSLPSSTQYF.

The V gene is TRBV5-4, the J gene TRBJ1-4; 10 bases match TRBD1. Per germline, CDR1 SGHNT and CDR2 YYREEE (reference sequence). This CDR3 has 15 amino acids. J was trimmed by 8 bases and V by 4 bases; bases with no gene match: 8. The CDR3 bases are TGTGCCAGCAGCGCCTCGGACAGGGGGGGCGAAAAACTGTTTTTT. Its protein product is CASSASDRGGEKLFF.

In its sample, this clonotype was seen a few times. The genes are TRBV20-1 and TRBJ2-7; maybe TRBD2 (7 bases). The germline V and J ends were trimmed by 3 bases and 5 bases, with 17 bases remaining between them. This CDR3 contains 14 residues. Germline lookup yields CDR1 DFQATT and CDR2 SNEGSKA (reference sequence). CDR3 amino acids: CSARARGASDEQYF. As DNA, the CDR3 is TGCAGTGCTAGGGCTCGGGGGGCGAGCGACGAGCAGTACTTC.

This clonotype was counted a few times. Written as DNA, the CDR3 is TGTGCCAGCAGGCCGGGACTATGGGAGACCCAGTACTTC. Protein sequence: CASRPGLWETQYF. The chain has TRBV12-3 or TRBV12-4 and TRBJ2-5; TRBD2 matches at 7 bases. The J segment lost 5 bases and the V segment lost 6 bases, leaving 6 bases of the junction unmatched. This CDR3 has 13 residues.

Only a few counts were recorded for this clonotype. This chain joins TRBV7-2 and TRBJ2-1; 8 positions match TRBD2. Germline trimming cut 4 bases from V and 9 bases from J; bases unmatched to any gene: 14. Germline V lookup: CDR1 SGHTA, CDR2 FQGNSA. This CDR3 has 16 amino acids. The CDR3 here is CASSSLAGGILGEQFF. CDR3 DNA: TGTGCCAGCAGCTCCCTTGCGGGGGGAATATTAGGTGAGCAGTTCTTC.

This chain uses TRBV5-1 with TRBJ2-4, with 7 nucleotides matching TRBD2. CDR1 and CDR2 from the germline V gene are SGHRS and YFSETQ. The V segment lost 5 bases and the J segment 15 bases; nucleotides outside the gene matches: 11. The CDR3 spans 12 residues. This CDR3 is CASSSDRGVLYF. CDR3 DNA sequence: TGCGCCAGCAGTTCCGACCGGGGGGTCTTGTACTTC.

The chain has TRBV6-5 and TRBJ2-1, with D perhaps TRBD1 or TRBD2 (6 bases each). The CDR3 is 15 amino acids. Germline V lookup: CDR1 MNHEY, CDR2 SVGAGI. V lost 6 bases and J lost 7, with 19 bases in between. Here the CDR3 DNA reads TGTGCCAGCAGGGAGCGAGGGGGACTGGAGAATGAGCAGTTCTTC. Amino acids: CASRERGGLENEQFF.

The J gene is TRBJ2-4, the V gene TRBV6-5, with 15 nucleotides matching TRBD2. The CDR3 has 19 residues. The junction had 7 bases not matched to a gene; V was cut back by 2 bases and J by 2 bases. The germline CDR1 and CDR2 sequences are MNHEY and SVGAGI. CDR3: CASSYRTSGGAGSKNIQYF. The DNA of the CDR3 is TGTGCCAGCAGTTACAGGACTAGCGGGGGGGCCGGGTCCAAAAACATTCAGTACTTC.

This clonotype was picked up a small number of times. CDR3 DNA sequence: TGTGCCAGCAGTTACAAGCGGGGGGCCGCTAGCACAGATACGCAGTATTTT. It specifies CASSYKRGAASTDTQYF. The J gene is TRBJ2-3, the V gene TRBV7-9; 9 bases line up with TRBD2. Trimming removed 6 bases from V and 0 bases from J; junction bases left unmatched: 10. CDR1 and CDR2 from the germline V gene are SEHNR and FQNEAQ (reference sequence). The CDR3 is made up of 17 amino acids.

The chain joins TRBV20-1 to TRBJ1-2, with 8 bases lining up with TRBD1. CDR3 length: 14 residues. The V segment lost 5 bases and the J segment 8 bases; nucleotides outside the gene matches: 13. Germline CDR1 and CDR2: DFQATT and SNEGSKA (reference sequence). As DNA, the CDR3 is TGCAGTGCTTGGGGCGACAGGGGATTTCGAGGCTACACCTTC. As protein: CSAWGDRGFRGYTF.